The 17 T cell receptor beta chains below were found in one sample sequenced in a study of post-analysis software for immune sequencing data. cDNA libraries of TCR beta carried unique molecular identifiers. TCRdb passed the PCR reads through MiXCR, listing each CDR3 protein once. This table holds around 160,000 distinct CDR3 sequences, approximately 35% found once. The input for sequencing was blood, taken after autologous hematopoietic stem cell transplantation. Receptor source: a girl aged 5 to 17 with multiple sclerosis.

The V gene is TRBV5-1, the J gene TRBJ1-6; 8 bases match TRBD1. The length of the CDR3 is 16 residues. J lost 7 bases, V lost 2 bases, and 8 bases had no gene match. In germline, CDR1 is SGHRS, CDR2 YFSETQ. The CDR3 nucleotides are TGCGCCAGCAGCTTTCGGACAGGGAGGGGAAATTCACCCCTCCACTTT. Translating it yields CASSFRTGRGNSPLHF.

This clonotype was observed a few times. This sequence joins TRBV7-2 and TRBJ2-5, with 11 bases lining up with TRBD1. This CDR3 region has 18 residues. CDR1 and CDR2 (germline): SGHTA, FQGNSA. With V trimmed by 5 bases and J by 2 bases, 13 bases remained unmatched. CDR3 sequence (DNA): TGTGCCAGCAGCCTGCTTGGGGGGACAGGGGGTTCGCAAGAGACCCAGTACTTC. This encodes CASSLLGGTGGSQETQYF.

This clonotype was picked up one time. V usage is TRBV12-3 or TRBV12-4 and J usage is TRBJ1-6; TRBD1 is a possible D gene (5 bases). Trimming stripped 3 bases from V and 4 bases from J, with 13 bases between. The CDR3 sequence is 16 residues long. The CDR3 is CASSLQGAGYNSPLHF. The DNA for the CDR3 is TGTGCCAGCAGTTTGCAGGGAGCGGGGTATAATTCACCCCTCCACTTT.

V usage is TRBV6-5 and J usage is TRBJ1-1; 12 nucleotides line up with TRBD1. J gave up 5 bases and V 4 bases, and 14 bases lay outside the gene matches. Per the germline V gene, CDR1 is MNHEY and CDR2 is SVGAGI. CDR3 size: 18 residues. The CDR3 loop reads CASSSIHDRDRGRTEAFF. The CDR3, as DNA: TGTGCCAGCAGTTCCATTCATGACCGGGACAGGGGGCGAACTGAAGCTTTCTTT.

This chain links TRBV7-9 with TRBJ2-4; D remains ambiguous. The CDR3 extends over 15 amino acids. V was trimmed by 2 bases and J by 0 bases, leaving 8 bases between them. Germline CDR1 is SEHNR and CDR2 is FQNEAQ (reference sequence). The CDR3 spells CASSLSELAKNIQYF. The CDR3 bases are TGTGCCAGCAGCTTAAGCGAGCTAGCCAAAAACATTCAGTACTTC.

There are a few counts of this clonotype. The chain recombines TRBV7-9 with TRBJ2-1; D is undetermined. This CDR3 spans 17 amino acids. The V gene's germline CDR1 is SEHNR and CDR2 FQNEAQ (reference sequence). V shed 1 base and J shed 2 bases, with 15 bases lying between them. The CDR3 spells CASSLGGNMGTYNEQFF. In DNA, the CDR3 is TGTGCCAGCAGCTTAGGTGGGAATATGGGGACCTACAATGAGCAGTTCTTC.

This clonotype was counted a few times. The gene calls are TRBV4-1 and TRBJ1-1, with no clear D. The CDR3 length is 13 residues. V lost 4 bases and J 2 bases, leaving 8 bases between the germline ends. From germline, CDR1 is MGHRA and CDR2 YSYEKL. The CDR3 loop is CASSLSDNTEAFF. CDR3 bases: TGCGCCAGCAGCCTATCAGATAACACTGAAGCTTTCTTT.

This clonotype was picked up a small number of times. The chain joins TRBV5-4 to TRBJ1-2; D not resolved. Trimming left V 0 bases short and J 4 bases short, with 10 bases between. CDR3 length equals 14 residues. CDR1 SGHNT and CDR2 YYREEE come from the germline V gene (reference sequence). CDR3 coding DNA: TGTGCCAGCAGCTTGGAGCAGGACGTCTATGGCTACACCTTC. Translation gives CASSLEQDVYGYTF. The full variable domain, in which reference TRBV5-4 and TRBJ1-2 provide the parts outside the CDR3, is ETGVTQSPTHLIKTRGQQVTLRCSSQSGHNTVSWYQQALGQGPQFIFQYYREEENGRGNFPPRFSGLQFPNYSSELNVNALELDDSALYLCASSLEQDVYGYTFGSGTRLTVV.

This clonotype was found a few times. This chain uses TRBV20-1 with TRBJ2-5, with D tentatively TRBD2 (7 bases). Germline CDR1 is DFQATT and CDR2 is SNEGSKA (reference sequence). Between the trimmed V and J ends, which lost 8 bases and 11 bases, there was a span of 18 bases. The CDR3 has 11 residues. CDR3 sequence (DNA): TGCAGTCAAAAGGGGGGGAAAGGGCAGTACTTC. Its protein product is CSQKGGKGQYF.

A few counts support this clonotype. V usage is TRBV6-2 or TRBV6-3 and J usage is TRBJ2-7; D is ambiguous. Looked up from germline, CDR1 is MNHEY and CDR2 is SVGEGT. This CDR3 has 16 amino acids. With 0 bases removed from V and 2 bases from J, the gap between germline ends came to 14 bases. CDR3 in amino acids: CASSYSRKDPAYEQYF. Here the CDR3 DNA reads TGTGCCAGCAGTTACTCAAGGAAGGATCCGGCCTACGAGCAGTACTTC.

In this sample, this clonotype turned up a few times. The gene calls are TRBV5-6 and TRBJ2-1; tentatively, D is TRBD2 (6 bases). The CDR3 totals 15 residues. Germline lookup yields CDR1 SGHDT and CDR2 YYEEEE. Trimming stripped 4 bases from V and 2 bases from J, with 13 bases between. CDR3 coding DNA: TGTGCCAGCAGCCTGTTAGCGGAAACCTACAATGAGCAGTTCTTC. Encoded protein: CASSLLAETYNEQFF.

This clonotype turned up a few times. The chain couples TRBV5-1 to TRBJ1-2; D remains unclear. Germline V gene lookup returns CDR1 SGHRS and CDR2 YFSETQ. The CDR3 loop spans 15 amino acids. V was trimmed by 0 bases and J by 0 bases, leaving 9 bases between them. CDR3 coding DNA: TGCGCCAGCAGCTTGGAGACAAGCCCTAACTATGGCTACACCTTC. Translation: CASSLETSPNYGYTF.

The chain couples TRBV20-1 to TRBJ2-7; TRBD2 aligns across 11 bases. Trimming cost V 2 bases and J 4 bases; bases outside gene matches: 13. The CDR3 runs 17 residues. CDR1 DFQATT and CDR2 SNEGSKA come from the germline V gene (reference sequence). The CDR3 loop is CSARTGGGTSGSYEQYF. The CDR3 DNA reads TGCAGTGCTAGAACGGGCGGGGGGACTAGCGGATCATACGAGCAGTACTTC.

This clonotype turned up a few times. The V and J genes are TRBV6-6 and TRBJ1-4; the match to TRBD1 covers 9 bases. Trimming removed 2 bases from V and 4 bases from J; junction bases left unmatched: 2. Per the germline V gene, CDR1 is MNHNY and CDR2 is SVGAGI (reference sequence). The CDR3 loop spans 15 amino acids. CDR3: CASSYPDRGNEKLFF. In DNA form, the CDR3 reads TGTGCCAGCAGTTACCCGGACAGGGGTAATGAAAAACTGTTTTTT.

This chain joins TRBV2 and TRBJ2-5, with 7 bases aligning to TRBD2. TRBJ2-7 explains the end of the DNA better; the J call may be wrong. From germline, CDR1 is SNHLY and CDR2 FYNNEI. The CDR3 is 16 residues long. In DNA form, the CDR3 reads TGTGCCAGCAGTGGACTAACGTTGTCGGGAGGCGCCGAGCAGTACTTC. It encodes CASSGLTLSGGAEQYF.

V usage is TRBV13 and J usage is TRBJ2-5, with 8 nucleotides matching TRBD2. V shed 0 bases and J 9 bases; nucleotides not matched to a gene: 6. In germline, CDR1 is PRHDT, CDR2 FYEKMQ (reference sequence). The CDR3 has 14 amino acids. The CDR3 is CASSLGPSGGPQYF. The CDR3 DNA reads TGTGCCAGCAGCTTAGGCCCGTCGGGAGGGCCCCAGTACTTC.

This clonotype was picked up a small number of times. The CDR3 coding sequence is TGTGCCAGCAGCTTGTCTCTGGGTCGGGGTGAGCAGTTCTTC. Translating it yields CASSLSLGRGEQFF. The rearrangement uses TRBV5-6 and TRBJ2-1; possible D gene TRBD2, 5 bases. The length of the CDR3 is 14 residues. From germline, CDR1 is SGHDT and CDR2 YYEEEE. Trimming shortened V by 1 base and J by 9 bases, and 14 bases separated the two germline ends.